Below are 31 T cell receptor beta chains sequenced from a single sample in a study of blood T cell repertoires in COVID-19. TCRdb's copy holds only in-frame clones and misses some; the assay was immunoSEQ multiplex PCR. This sample has more than 300,000 clones, with 91% found just once. Sequenced material: PBMCs or T cells enriched from blood (not recorded which). The receptors originated from a woman aged 40-49 years who had been exposed to COVID-19.

The rearrangement uses TRBV19 and TRBJ2-2, with 7 bases fitting TRBD1. The CDR3 has 15 amino acids. CDR1 is LNHDA, CDR2 SQIVND, per germline (reference sequence). V lost 10 bases to trimming and J lost 6 bases; unmatched junction nucleotides: 14. This CDR3 is CATRGQNTLSGELFF. The CDR3 DNA is TGTGCCACCAGGGGACAGAATACGCTTTCCGGGGAGCTGTTTTTT.

This clone was counted a single time. The V call is TRBV30, the J call TRBJ1-1; 11 positions agree with TRBD1. The junction had 4 bases not matched to a gene; V was cut back by 1 base and J by 3 bases. The CDR3 is made up of 15 amino acids. The V gene's germline CDR1 is GTSNPN and CDR2 SVGIG (reference sequence). The CDR3 DNA follows: TGTGCCTGGAGTGGAGGACAGGGGGCCTACACTGAAGCTTTCTTT. Residues: CAWSGGQGAYTEAFF.

The CDR3 bases are TGCGCCAGCAGCCAAGTACAGCAGAACACTGAAGCTTTCTTT. Translating it yields CASSQVQQNTEAFF. J is TRBJ1-1 and V is TRBV4-1; no definite D call. V lost 1 base and J 1 base, leaving 7 bases between the germline ends. There are 14 residues in the CDR3. Germline CDR1 MGHRA, CDR2 YSYEKL.

This clone was observed once. This chain joins TRBV2 and TRBJ2-1; 9 bases are a match to TRBD2. The length of the CDR3 is 20 residues. Germline V CDR1 and CDR2: SNHLY, FYNNEI. V was clipped by 0 bases and J by 9 bases; unmatched bases: 21. The CDR3 is CASSEAQPSYASGIYGEQFF. The CDR3 nucleotides read TGTGCCAGCAGTGAAGCCCAACCTTCCTATGCTAGCGGGATATATGGTGAGCAGTTCTTC.

V usage is TRBV24-1 and J usage is TRBJ2-1; D perhaps matches TRBD2 (6 bases). Germline CDR1 is KGHDR and CDR2 is SFDVKD. V gave up 5 bases and J gave up 0 bases, with 13 bases separating them. The CDR3 has 16 residues. In DNA form, the CDR3 reads TGTGCCACCAGTGGACCCGGGGGAGGCTCCTACAATGAGCAGTTCTTC. Amino acid sequence: CATSGPGGGSYNEQFF.

In its sample, this clone was seen a few times. V and J are TRBV2 and TRBJ2-2; no reliable D call. Germline V gene sequence: CDR1 SNHLY, CDR2 FYNNEI. The CDR3 has 11 residues. The ends were cut back, 8 bases at V and 4 bases at J, with 5 bases in the middle. CDR3 sequence (DNA): TGTGCCAGCTCTATCACCGGGGAGCTGTTTTTT. Translation: CASSITGELFF.

The chain recombines TRBV6-4 with TRBJ1-5, with D perhaps matching TRBD1 (6 bases). CDR3 size: 15 residues. Trimming removed 6 bases from V and 7 bases from J, with 19 bases in between. Germline CDR1 and CDR2: MRHNA and SNTAGT. CDR3 amino acids: CASRLQGRGGQPQHF. The CDR3 DNA reads TGTGCCAGCAGGCTCCAGGGGAGAGGGGGACAGCCCCAGCATTTT.

V and J are TRBV24-1 and TRBJ2-1, with 7 bases lining up with TRBD2. This CDR3 is built from 16 residues. J gave up 5 bases and V 1 base, and 7 bases lay outside the gene matches. CDR1 and CDR2 from the germline V gene are KGHDR and SFDVKD. The CDR3 DNA follows: TGTGCCACCAGTGATTTCGGCGGGAGTAAGCACAATGAGCAGTTCTTC. This gives the protein CATSDFGGSKHNEQFF.

The chain uses TRBV19 and TRBJ2-1; 12 bases are a match to TRBD2. The CDR3 extends over 17 amino acids. Losses at the gene ends were 7 bases for V and 6 bases for J; bases not matched to a gene: 13. Germline loops: CDR1 LNHDA, CDR2 SQIVND (reference sequence). The CDR3 DNA sequence: TGTGCCAGTAAAGCCTCTAGGACTAGCGGGATGGGCAATGAGCAGTTCTTC. Its translation is CASKASRTSGMGNEQFF.

V is TRBV6-4 and J is TRBJ1-2, with D possibly TRBD1 on 5 matching bases. With 3 bases removed from V and 5 bases from J, the gap between germline ends came to 16 bases. From germline, CDR1 is MRHNA and CDR2 SNTAGT. The CDR3 length is 15 residues. Here the CDR3 reads CASSEGWGKGYGYTF. The CDR3 DNA is TGTGCCAGCAGTGAAGGATGGGGCAAAGGATATGGCTACACCTTC.

The genes are TRBV5-1 and TRBJ1-1; no firm D call. Germline V lookup: CDR1 SGHRS, CDR2 YFSETQ. Trimming removed 2 bases at V and 1 base at J, with 9 bases between. CDR3 size: 14 residues. The CDR3 here is CASSFGLGNTEAFF. CDR3 bases: TGCGCCAGCAGCTTCGGGTTGGGGAACACTGAAGCTTTCTTT.

This clone is a singleton in its sample. The CDR3 sequence: CSSDGDHGYTF. CDR3 DNA: TGCAGTTCGGACGGGGATCATGGCTACACCTTC. This chain connects TRBV20-1 to TRBJ1-2; unclear D gene. Between the trimmed V and J ends, which lost 8 bases and 6 bases, there was a span of 13 bases. CDR3 length equals 11 residues. Germline V gene data show CDR1 as DFQATT and CDR2 as SNEGSKA (reference sequence).

The chain joins TRBV6-2 or TRBV6-3 to TRBJ1-3; D not resolved. The V gene's germline CDR1 is MNHEY and CDR2 SVGEGT. This CDR3 contains 17 residues. Trimming removed 2 bases from V and 0 bases from J, with 14 bases in between. CDR3 bases: TGTGCCAGCAGTTACGGTGCGACGGGATACTCTGGAAACACCATATATTTT. This codes for CASSYGATGYSGNTIYF.

A word on this clone: Other DNA sequences in this specimen translate into the identical CDR3. The V gene is TRBV9, the J gene TRBJ1-3; no reliable D call. The CDR3 totals 15 residues. Trimming shortened V by 0 bases and J by 0 bases, and 7 bases separated the two germline ends. The germline V gene encodes CDR1 SGDLS and CDR2 YYNGEE. DNA of the CDR3: TGTGCCAGCAGCGTAGGGCCAGGCTCTGGAAACACCATATATTTT. Its translation is CASSVGPGSGNTIYF.

The rearrangement uses TRBV19 and TRBJ1-5, with a possible D match to TRBD1 (6 bases). The V gene's germline CDR1 is LNHDA and CDR2 SQIVND (reference sequence). This CDR3 is 15 amino acids long. Trimming cost V 7 bases and J 3 bases, with 16 bases left between them. The DNA for the CDR3 is TGTGCCAGTACCCGAACAGGGCTTCCCAATCAGCCCCAGCATTTT. Translated: CASTRTGLPNQPQHF.

The CDR3 here is CSASLPGSGTEAFF. The CDR3 coding sequence is TGCAGTGCTAGTTTACCGGGGTCGGGTACTGAAGCTTTCTTT. The chain recombines TRBV20-1 with TRBJ1-1; D remains ambiguous. The CDR3 is made up of 14 amino acids. Germline V gene lookup returns CDR1 DFQATT and CDR2 SNEGSKA (reference sequence). Trimming took off 3 bases at V and 5 bases at J, with 16 bases between the two ends.

This clone was counted between two and nine times. The chain has TRBV11-3 and TRBJ1-3; 7 bases line up with TRBD1. The V gene's germline CDR1 is SGHNT and CDR2 YENEEA. The CDR3 has 16 residues. After removal of 6 bases from V and 0 bases from J, the junction contained 8 bases not matched to a gene. CDR3 protein: CASRPGGIGSGNTIYF. The CDR3 DNA sequence: TGTGCCAGCAGACCAGGGGGTATAGGCTCTGGAAACACCATATATTTT. The full variable domain, its missing parts supplied by reference TRBV11-3 and TRBJ1-3, is EAGVVQSPRYKIIEKKQPVAFWCNPISGHNTLYWYLQNLGQGPELLIRYENEEAVDDSQLPKDRFSAERLKGVDSTLKIQPAELGDSAVYLCASRPGGIGSGNTIYFGEGSWLTVV.

J is TRBJ2-7 and V is TRBV5-8, with 8 bases that match TRBD1. V was pared by 1 base and J by 6 bases, with 15 bases of the junction left unmatched. The V gene's germline CDR1 is SGHTS and CDR2 YDEGEE. The CDR3 runs to 17 residues. This CDR3 is CASSLHQGAGIYGEQYF. The CDR3 nucleotides read TGTGCCAGCAGCTTGCACCAGGGGGCGGGAATCTACGGCGAGCAGTACTTC.

The count of this clone is one. The V call is TRBV9, the J call TRBJ1-3; D remains unclear. V was shortened by 4 bases and J by 0 bases, with 11 bases between the two germline ends. Per the germline V gene, CDR1 is SGDLS and CDR2 is YYNGEE. This CDR3 contains 15 residues. The CDR3 region is CASSSDKYSGNTIYF. The CDR3 region has the DNA TGTGCCAGCAGCTCCGACAAATACTCTGGAAACACCATATATTTT.

This chain links TRBV19 with TRBJ1-2, with TRBD1 matching over 7 bases. With V trimmed by 3 bases and J by 5 bases, 3 bases remained unmatched. The CDR3 consists of 13 residues. Per the germline V gene, CDR1 is LNHDA and CDR2 is SQIVND (reference sequence). The CDR3 nucleotides read TGTGCCAGTAGTATCCTACAGGGGTATGGCTACACCTTC. It codes for CASSILQGYGYTF.

As DNA, the CDR3 is TGTGCCAGCACCCCGACAGGGGGCAGTGAAAAACTGTTTTTT. Translating it yields CASTPTGGSEKLFF. The chain couples TRBV7-2 to TRBJ1-4, with TRBD1 matching over 10 bases. The CDR3 totals 14 residues. V trimming: 7 bases; J trimming: 7 bases; junction bases outside the gene matches: 6. Germline V gene lookup returns CDR1 SGHTA and CDR2 FQGNSA. The complete variable domain, with remaining parts taken from reference TRBV7-2 and TRBJ1-4, reads GAGVSQSPSNKVTEKGKDVELRCDPISGHTALYWYRQSLGQGLEFLIYFQGNSAPDKSGLPSDRFSAERTGGSVSTLTIQRTQQEDSAVYLCASTPTGGSEKLFFGSGTQLSVL.

The chain employs TRBV5-1 and TRBJ1-5; possibly TRBD1 for D (6 bases). The V and J ends lost 0 bases and 7 bases respectively, with 17 bases between them. The CDR3 consists of 16 residues. CDR1 is SGHRS and CDR2 is YFSETQ in the germline V gene. The CDR3 here is CASSLDLSRGDQPQHF. The CDR3 nucleotides are TGCGCCAGCAGCTTGGACTTGAGCAGGGGAGACCAGCCCCAGCATTTT.

The gene calls are TRBV19 and TRBJ1-1; TRBD1 agrees at 10 bases. Trimming removed 7 bases from V and 6 bases from J; junction bases left unmatched: 8. The CDR3 length is 14 residues. Germline assignment: CDR1 LNHDA and CDR2 SQIVND (reference sequence). CDR3 sequence (DNA): TGTGCCAGTATCCCCCGACAGGGGGCCGCTGAAGCTTTCTTT. The encoded protein is CASIPRQGAAEAFF. Full variable domain (outside the CDR3, taken from reference TRBV19 and TRBJ1-1): DGGITQSPKYLFRKEGQNVTLSCEQNLNHDAMYWYRQDPGQGLRLIYYSQIVNDFQKGDIAEGYSVSREKKESFPLTVTSAQKNPTAFYLCASIPRQGAAEAFFGQGTRLTVV.

The rearrangement links TRBV5-1 to TRBJ1-3; D remains ambiguous. Germline lookup yields CDR1 SGHRS and CDR2 YFSETQ. The V gene lost 4 bases and the J gene lost 1 base, with 15 bases spanning the gap. This CDR3 spans 16 amino acids. The CDR3 is CASSRLGGPSGNTIYF. CDR3 DNA: TGCGCCAGCAGCCGACTGGGTGGTCCTTCTGGAAACACCATATATTTT. Together with reference TRBV5-1 and TRBJ1-3, the CDR3 gives the full variable domain: KAGVTQTPRYLIKTRGQQVTLSCSPISGHRSVSWYQQTPGQGLQFLFEYFSETQRNKGNFPGRFSGRQFSNSRSEMNVSTLELGDSALYLCASSRLGGPSGNTIYFGEGSWLTVV.

V gene TRBV7-8 combines with J gene TRBJ1-2, with 7 bases fitting TRBD1. Unmatched junction bases numbered 18, after V lost 9 bases and J lost 8 bases. Germline V gives CDR1 SGHVS, CDR2 FQNEAQ. This CDR3 has 15 amino acids. This chain's CDR3 is CASTERNTGEYGYTF. The CDR3 coding sequence is TGTGCCAGTACCGAGAGGAATACAGGGGAGTACGGCTACACCTTC.

This clone was observed a handful of times. The rearrangement links TRBV4-3 to TRBJ2-7, with a tentative D call TRBD2 (5 bases). This CDR3 contains 14 residues. The germline gives CDR1 LGHNA, CDR2 YSLEER. Trimming cost V 4 bases and J 0 bases, with 10 bases left between them. The CDR3 DNA reads as TGCGCCAGCAGCCCCGGGATCAGCTCCTACGAGCAGTACTTC. Its protein product is CASSPGISSYEQYF.

In its sample, this clone was seen once. This chain uses TRBV6-5 with TRBJ2-2; TRBD1 matches 7 bases. Per germline, CDR1 MNHEY and CDR2 SVGAGI. The CDR3 has 15 residues. V dropped 9 bases and J dropped 4; count of bases not matched to a gene: 11. CDR3 residues: CASNRQGARTGELFF. The DNA for the CDR3 is TGTGCCAGTAATCGACAGGGAGCGCGCACCGGGGAGCTGTTTTTT.

This clone was observed a handful of times. The CDR3 DNA reads as TGTGCCAGCAGCCAAATTCAGGGGTCGGATACGCAGTATTTT. This translates into CASSQIQGSDTQYF. The V and J genes are TRBV3-1 (or the pseudogene TRBV3-2) and TRBJ2-3, with a possible D match to TRBD1 (6 bases). CDR1 is LGHDT, CDR2 YNNKEL, per germline (reference sequence). Trimming took off 2 bases at V and 6 bases at J, with 12 bases between the two ends. The CDR3 contains 14 residues.

This chain links TRBV2 with TRBJ1-4, with 7 positions matching TRBD1. Losses at the gene ends were 8 bases for V and 6 bases for J; bases not matched to a gene: 9. CDR1 SNHLY and CDR2 FYNNEI come from the germline V gene. The CDR3 extends over 14 amino acids. The CDR3 DNA reads TGTGCCAGCTTACTCAGGGGGGCCCATGAAAAACTGTTTTTT. As protein: CASLLRGAHEKLFF.

The V call is TRBV5-1, the J call TRBJ1-1, with 8 nucleotides matching TRBD1. The CDR3 is made up of 15 amino acids. Germline assignment: CDR1 SGHRS and CDR2 YFSETQ. Trimming removed 4 bases from V and 1 base from J; junction bases left unmatched: 6. The CDR3 here is CASSPGTGGNTEAFF. The CDR3 DNA reads TGCGCCAGCAGCCCGGGGACAGGTGGGAACACTGAAGCTTTCTTT.

J is TRBJ1-1 and V is TRBV6-2 or TRBV6-3; D gene unclear. Trimming took 6 bases from V and 5 from J, leaving 13 bases between them. The CDR3 is 13 amino acids. Looked up from germline, CDR1 is MNHEY and CDR2 is SVGEGT. CDR3 DNA: TGTGCCAGCAGCCTAGGGAGGTGGACTGAAGCTTTCTTT. Its protein product is CASSLGRWTEAFF.